The 8 T cell receptor beta chains in this list originate from one sample, sequenced in a study of blood T cell repertoires in COVID-19 (dated by TCRdb to the early 2020s). Libraries were made using the immunoSEQ multiplex PCR assay. TCRdb holds this immuneACCESS table with in-frame rearrangements only. Some clones are missing; in checked studies, unresolved V genes explain under half, and the rest has no known cause. The sample table holds some 250,000 clones, of which around 93% were seen once. Jointly, the top ten make up about 1.2% of the sample. The sequenced sample was PBMCs or T cells enriched from blood (not recorded which). All receptors derive from a human donor in a cohort exposed to, infected with or recovered from COVID-19 (not recorded which). The donor label of this sample is uncertain.

V and J are TRBV20-1 and TRBJ2-7; 7 bases map to TRBD1. Germline V gene sequence: CDR1 DFQATT, CDR2 SNEGSKA (reference sequence). V shed 3 bases and J 2 bases; nucleotides not matched to a gene: 10. The CDR3 extends over 15 amino acids. The CDR3 sequence: CSASRRQGPTYEQYF. In DNA, the CDR3 is TGCAGTGCTAGTCGGCGACAGGGCCCCACCTACGAGCAGTACTTC.

V and J are TRBV3-1 (or the pseudogene TRBV3-2) and TRBJ1-2, with D maybe TRBD1 (6 bases). The length of the CDR3 is 14 residues. From germline, CDR1 is LGHDT and CDR2 YNNKEL (reference sequence). Trimming cost V 1 base and J 8 bases, with 14 bases left between them. Here the CDR3 reads CASSQAGRGDGYTF. The CDR3 bases are TGTGCCAGCAGCCAAGCCGGCAGGGGAGACGGCTACACCTTC.

J is TRBJ1-2 and V is TRBV19; 7 bases are shared with TRBD1. With V trimmed by 2 bases and J by 2 bases, 2 bases remained unmatched. Per the germline V gene, CDR1 is LNHDA and CDR2 is SQIVND (reference sequence). The CDR3 loop spans 14 amino acids. The CDR3 region has the DNA TGTGCCAGTAGTATAACGGGACAGAACTATGGCTACACCTTC. Protein sequence: CASSITGQNYGYTF.

This clone is a singleton in its sample. The genes are TRBV27 and TRBJ1-1; TRBD1 aligns across 8 bases. V dropped 6 bases and J dropped 3; count of bases not matched to a gene: 9. The CDR3 has 15 residues. The germline CDR1 and CDR2 sequences are MNHEY and SMNVEV (reference sequence). The CDR3 loop is CASSTIQGAYTEAFF. In DNA form, the CDR3 reads TGTGCCAGCAGCACCATCCAGGGGGCGTACACTGAAGCTTTCTTT.

The V call is TRBV18, the J call TRBJ2-5; 10 bases are a match to TRBD2. Germline assignment: CDR1 KGHSH and CDR2 LQKENI. This CDR3 is built from 14 residues. Trimming at V came to 6 bases and at J to 4 bases, leaving 5 bases not matched to a gene. CDR3 region: CASSLSGGAETQYF. The CDR3 DNA reads TGTGCCAGCTCCCTCAGCGGGGGGGCAGAGACCCAGTACTTC.

J is TRBJ2-7 and V is TRBV5-1; 12 positions agree with TRBD1. The CDR3 runs to 15 residues. The germline V gene encodes CDR1 SGHRS and CDR2 YFSETQ. V lost 0 bases to trimming and J lost 5 bases; unmatched junction nucleotides: 3. CDR3 in amino acids: CASSLAGQGANEQYF. The DNA of the CDR3 is TGCGCCAGCAGCTTGGCGGGACAGGGGGCCAACGAGCAGTACTTC. The entire variable domain, with the rest obtained from reference TRBV5-1 and TRBJ2-7, is as follows: KAGVTQTPRYLIKTRGQQVTLSCSPISGHRSVSWYQQTPGQGLQFLFEYFSETQRNKGNFPGRFSGRQFSNSRSEMNVSTLELGDSALYLCASSLAGQGANEQYFGPGTRLTVT.

V usage is TRBV10-3 and J usage is TRBJ1-3; no clear D gene. The CDR3 length is 18 residues. Germline V gene lookup returns CDR1 ENHRY and CDR2 SYGVKD. The ends were cut back, 5 bases at V and 0 bases at J, with 20 bases in the middle. In nucleotides, the CDR3 is TGTGCCATCAGTCCCAAAGGCGGGGTAGTCTTCTCTGGAAACACCATATATTTT. Translation: CAISPKGGVVFSGNTIYF.

V and J are TRBV30 and TRBJ1-1; 8 bases match TRBD1. From germline, CDR1 is GTSNPN and CDR2 SVGIG (reference sequence). The V segment lost 3 bases and the J segment 4 bases; nucleotides outside the gene matches: 7. This CDR3 comprises 14 residues. This chain's CDR3 is CAWSDVTGGTEAFF. In nucleotides, the CDR3 is TGTGCCTGGAGCGACGTAACAGGGGGCACTGAAGCTTTCTTT.